This T cell receptor beta chain was identified during a study of cytomegalovirus exposure and HLA in healthy donors. Profiling relied on immunoSEQ multiplex PCR, and the TCRdb table lists in-frame clones only, not all of them. Of about 160,000 clones in the sample, roughly nine tenths were seen once. Germline-derived CDR1 and CDR2 are LNHNV and YYDKDF (reference sequence). Trimming pared 0 bases from V and 4 bases from J, leaving 12 bases between. The CDR3 has 15 residues. The chain carries TRBV15 and TRBJ1-1; D remains unclear. The source of this sequence is a woman under 30 in good health and CMV-seropositive. Sequenced material: PBMCs. The CDR3 DNA sequence: TGTGCCACCAGCAGAGATCTGAGATTGTCCACTGAAGCTTTCTTT. Amino acid sequence: CATSRDLRLSTEAFF.